This TCR beta chain was sequenced for a study of blood T cell repertoires in COVID-19. Study at large: T cells, B-cell-depleted T cells, or PBMCs supplied cDNA or gDNA.

In the original analysis: Scientists estimated how many nucleated cells there were by amplifying reference gene primers. Sequencing was performed with immunoSEQ multiplex PCR; in TCRdb, only in-frame clones are kept and a portion is missing. V, J and clone size reflect that table, while D and trimming were determined from the DNA. The repertoire holds about 250,000 clones, with around 89% as singletons. There are 12 residues in the CDR3. J lost 6 bases, V lost 4 bases, and 2 bases had no gene match. The germline V gene has CDR1 SGHRS and CDR2 YFSETQ. Seattle patient enrollment occurred during active infection, with longitudinal follow-up thereafter.

Sample: peripheral blood. The source is a woman in her twenties or thirties with COVID-19, enrolled during active disease. The J gene is TRBJ1-1, the V gene TRBV5-1; 8 bases are shared with TRBD1. The CDR3 DNA is TGCGCCAGCAGCCCAGGGGGCGCTGAAGCTTTCTTT. Its protein is CASSPGGAEAFF. Variable domain in full (rest from reference TRBV5-1 and TRBJ1-1): KAGVTQTPRYLIKTRGQQVTLSCSPISGHRSVSWYQQTPGQGLQFLFEYFSETQRNKGNFPGRFSGRQFSNSRSEMNVSTLELGDSALYLCASSPGGAEAFFGQGTRLTVV.